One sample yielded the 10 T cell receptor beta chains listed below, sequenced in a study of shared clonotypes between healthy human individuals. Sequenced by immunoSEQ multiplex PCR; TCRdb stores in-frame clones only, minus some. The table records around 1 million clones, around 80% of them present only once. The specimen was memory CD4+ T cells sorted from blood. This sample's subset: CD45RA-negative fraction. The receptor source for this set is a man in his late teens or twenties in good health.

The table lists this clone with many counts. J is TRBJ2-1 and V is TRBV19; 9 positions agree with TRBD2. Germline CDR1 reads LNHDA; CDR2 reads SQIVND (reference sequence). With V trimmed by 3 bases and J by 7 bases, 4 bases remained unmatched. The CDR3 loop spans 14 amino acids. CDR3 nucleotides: TGTGCCAGTAGTATTAGCGGGAGCCCAAATGAGCAGTTCTTC. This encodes CASSISGSPNEQFF.

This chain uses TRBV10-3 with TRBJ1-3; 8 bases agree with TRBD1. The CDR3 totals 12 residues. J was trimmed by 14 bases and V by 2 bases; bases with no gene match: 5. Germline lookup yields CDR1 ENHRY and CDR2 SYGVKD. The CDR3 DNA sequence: TGTGCCATCAGTGAGGTCCAGGGGGCCGTATATTTT. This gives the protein CAISEVQGAVYF.

This CDR3 reads CATSTGRGANVLTF. The CDR3 DNA follows: TGTGCCACCAGCACCGGACGTGGGGCCAACGTCCTGACTTTC. The gene calls are TRBV15 and TRBJ2-6; D unclear. In germline, CDR1 is LNHNV, CDR2 YYDKDF (reference sequence). Between the trimmed V and J ends, which lost 4 bases and 3 bases, there was a span of 7 bases. This CDR3 spans 14 amino acids.

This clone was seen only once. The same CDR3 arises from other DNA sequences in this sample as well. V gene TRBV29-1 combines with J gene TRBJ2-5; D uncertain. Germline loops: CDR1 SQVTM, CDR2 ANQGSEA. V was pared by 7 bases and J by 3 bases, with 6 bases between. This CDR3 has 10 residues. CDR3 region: CSGGEETQYF. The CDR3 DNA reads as TGCAGCGGTGGGGAAGAGACCCAGTACTTC.

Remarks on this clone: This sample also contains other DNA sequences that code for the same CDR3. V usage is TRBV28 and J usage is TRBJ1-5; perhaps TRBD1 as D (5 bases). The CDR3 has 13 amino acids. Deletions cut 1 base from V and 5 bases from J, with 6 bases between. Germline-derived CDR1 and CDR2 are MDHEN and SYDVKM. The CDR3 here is CASSLSGYQPQHF. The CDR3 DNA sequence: TGTGCCAGCAGTTTATCAGGGTATCAGCCCCAGCATTTT.

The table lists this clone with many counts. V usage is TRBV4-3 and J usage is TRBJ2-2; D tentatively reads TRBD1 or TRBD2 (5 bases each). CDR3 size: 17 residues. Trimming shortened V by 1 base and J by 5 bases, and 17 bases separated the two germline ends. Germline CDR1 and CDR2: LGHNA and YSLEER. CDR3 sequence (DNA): TGCGCCAGCAGCCAAGGTACGGGACCGACACAAACCGGGGAGCTGTTTTTT. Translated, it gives CASSQGTGPTQTGELFF.

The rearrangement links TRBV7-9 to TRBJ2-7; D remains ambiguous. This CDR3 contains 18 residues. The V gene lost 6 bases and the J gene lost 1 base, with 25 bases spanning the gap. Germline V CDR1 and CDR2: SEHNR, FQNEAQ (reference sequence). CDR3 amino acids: CASSFLGPDRRPSYEQYF. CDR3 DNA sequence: TGTGCCAGCAGTTTCCTGGGCCCCGACCGCCGCCCTTCCTACGAGCAGTACTTC. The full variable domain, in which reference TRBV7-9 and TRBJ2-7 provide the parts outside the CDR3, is DTGVSQNPRHKITKRGQNVTFRCDPISEHNRLYWYRQTLGQGPEFLTYFQNEAQLEKSRLLSDRFSAERPKGSFSTLEIQRTEQGDSAMYLCASSFLGPDRRPSYEQYFGPGTRLTVT.

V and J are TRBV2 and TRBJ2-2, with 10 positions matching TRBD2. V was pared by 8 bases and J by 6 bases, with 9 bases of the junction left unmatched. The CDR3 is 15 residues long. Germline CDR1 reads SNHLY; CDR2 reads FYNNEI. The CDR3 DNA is TGTGCCAGCGTGAAACTAGCGGGAAGGTCCGGGGAGCTGTTTTTT. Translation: CASVKLAGRSGELFF. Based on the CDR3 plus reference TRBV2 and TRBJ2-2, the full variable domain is EPEVTQTPSHQVTQMGQEVILRCVPISNHLYFYWYRQILGQKVEFLVSFYNNEISEKSEIFDDQFSVERPDGSNFTLKIRSTKLEDSAMYFCASVKLAGRSGELFFGEGSRLTVL.

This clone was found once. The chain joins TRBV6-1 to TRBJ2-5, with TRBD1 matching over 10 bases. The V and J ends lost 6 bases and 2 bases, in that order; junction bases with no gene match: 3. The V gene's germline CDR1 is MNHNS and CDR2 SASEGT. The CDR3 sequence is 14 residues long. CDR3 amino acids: CASRRTGGQETQYF. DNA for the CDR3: TGTGCCAGCAGGAGGACAGGGGGGCAAGAGACCCAGTACTTC.

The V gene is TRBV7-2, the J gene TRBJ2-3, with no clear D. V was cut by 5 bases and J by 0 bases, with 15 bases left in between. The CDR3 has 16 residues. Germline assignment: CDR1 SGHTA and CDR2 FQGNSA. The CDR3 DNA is TGTGCCAGCAGCCCCAGTCGTACACTTAGCACAGATACGCAGTATTTT. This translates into CASSPSRTLSTDTQYF.